This TCR beta chain was obtained from a study of T-cell reconstitution after alpha-beta-depleted transplantation in children (dated by TCRdb to the mid-2010s). Study-wide context: Using TCR repertoire profiling, the study followed T-cell immune reconstitution in a quantitative way in children after TCRalphabeta/CD19-depleted allogeneic hematopoietic cell transplantation. The full study reports these points: In some patients, the high TCRbeta diversity seen at day 60 was put down to recipient T cells and intrathymic progenitors that had survived conditioning. Over the following months the frequencies of hyperexpanded clones went down, and after one year T-cell counts and TCRbeta diversity were mostly credited to newly produced T cells. The apparently early alphabetaT-cell count recovery about two months after transplant was reportedly dependent on only several hundred rapidly expanded clones derived from non-depleted graft cells.

The library was built by means of PCR. TCRdb shows the sequencer as Illumina HiSeq 2500. Molecular barcoding was employed in the preparation of TCR libraries, with unique molecular identifiers being used to normalize TCRbeta repertoire quantification. The public reads were reprocessed in TCRdb via fastp at Q25 and MiXCR, keeping in-frame beta chains. Rows are combined by CDR3 protein, so each entry shows the most common genes and DNA. The sample table shows over 450,000 distinct CDR3 sequences, and roughly a tenth are seen once. The ten most abundant clones make up around 2% of the sample. Read against the paper, the sample's treatment or condition label means: allogeneic hematopoietic cell transplantation with graft depleted of TCRalphabeta T cells and CD19 B cells. The children who served as transplant recipients had been given grafts of TCRalphabeta/CD19-depleted allogeneic hematopoietic cells.

Based on the germline V gene (reference sequence), the CDR1 and CDR2 sequences are DFQATT and SNEGSKA. The CDR3 runs 17 amino acids, cysteine and phenylalanine included. The retained sequence is limited to the CDR3, 51 bases, with the frame set at the first base. At the junction V is shortened by 0 bases and J by 0 bases; bases outside the gene matches: 11. This clonotype has a handful of counts. Its recognized antigen is unknown. The record has no base qualities; no much larger clone is one base away. This chain is built from TRBV20-1 and TRBJ2-7, and 7 bases in between align with TRBD2. This TCR was sampled from a child aged 2-15 years with inherited bone marrow failure, due to receive a stem cell transplant. The input for sequencing was PBMCs, taken before TCRalphabeta/CD19-depleted stem cell transplant. The encoded CDR3 is CSARDLRLADLSYEQYF. The nucleotides are TGCAGTGCTAGAGATTTACGGCTAGCGGACCTCTCCTACGAGCAGTACTTC.